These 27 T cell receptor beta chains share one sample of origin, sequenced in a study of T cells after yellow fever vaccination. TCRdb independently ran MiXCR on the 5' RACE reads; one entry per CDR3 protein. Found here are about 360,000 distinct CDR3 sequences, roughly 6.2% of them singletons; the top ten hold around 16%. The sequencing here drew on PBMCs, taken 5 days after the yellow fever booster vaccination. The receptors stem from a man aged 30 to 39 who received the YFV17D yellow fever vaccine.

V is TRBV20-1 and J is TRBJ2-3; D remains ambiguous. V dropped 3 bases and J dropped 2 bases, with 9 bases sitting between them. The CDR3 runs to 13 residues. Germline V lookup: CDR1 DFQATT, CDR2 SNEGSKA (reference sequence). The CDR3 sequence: CSASFPDTDTQYF. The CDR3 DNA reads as TGCAGTGCTAGCTTCCCAGACACAGATACGCAGTATTTT.

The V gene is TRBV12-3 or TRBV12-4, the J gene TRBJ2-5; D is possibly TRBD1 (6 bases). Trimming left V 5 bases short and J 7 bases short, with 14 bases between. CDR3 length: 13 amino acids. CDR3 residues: CASSRTATGTQYF. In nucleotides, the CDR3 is TGTGCCAGCAGTCGGACAGCGACGGGGACCCAGTACTTC.

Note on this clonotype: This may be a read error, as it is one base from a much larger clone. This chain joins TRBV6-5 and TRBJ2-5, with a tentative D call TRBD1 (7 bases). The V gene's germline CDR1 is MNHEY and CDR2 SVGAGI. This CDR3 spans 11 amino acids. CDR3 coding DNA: TGTGCCAGCAGCCAGGGGGGTACCCAGTGCTTC. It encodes CASSQGGTQCF.

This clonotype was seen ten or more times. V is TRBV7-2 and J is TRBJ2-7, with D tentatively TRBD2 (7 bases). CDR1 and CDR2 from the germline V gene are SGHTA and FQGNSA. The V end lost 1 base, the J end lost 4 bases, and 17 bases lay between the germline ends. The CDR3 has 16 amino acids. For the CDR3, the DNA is TGTGCCAGCAGCTTAGGGGGGGGGCTAGCTGGGTACGAGCAGTACTTC. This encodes CASSLGGGLAGYEQYF.

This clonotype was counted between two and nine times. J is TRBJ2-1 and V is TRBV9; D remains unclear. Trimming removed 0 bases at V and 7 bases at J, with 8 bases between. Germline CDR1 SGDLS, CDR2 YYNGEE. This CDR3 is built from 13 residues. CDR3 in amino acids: CASSVAPRNEQFF. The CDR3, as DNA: TGTGCCAGCAGCGTAGCTCCCCGAAATGAGCAGTTCTTC. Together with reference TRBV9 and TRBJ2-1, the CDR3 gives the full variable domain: DSGVTQTPKHLITATGQRVTLRCSPRSGDLSVYWYQQSLDQGLQFLIQYYNGEERAKGNILERFSAQQFPDLHSELNLSSLELGDSALYFCASSVAPRNEQFFGPGTRLTVL.

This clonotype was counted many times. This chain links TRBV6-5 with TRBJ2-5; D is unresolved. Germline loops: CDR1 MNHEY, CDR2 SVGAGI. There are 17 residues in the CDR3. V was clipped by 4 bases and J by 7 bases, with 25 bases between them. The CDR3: CASSSPADLTVDVTQYF. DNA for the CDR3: TGTGCCAGCAGTTCTCCCGCGGACCTAACGGTGGATGTGACCCAGTACTTC.

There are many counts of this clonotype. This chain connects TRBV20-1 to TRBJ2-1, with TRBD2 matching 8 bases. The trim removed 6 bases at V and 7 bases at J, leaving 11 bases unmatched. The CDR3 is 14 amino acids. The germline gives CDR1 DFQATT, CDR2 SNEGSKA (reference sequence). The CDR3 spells CSAPGLAGPNEQFF. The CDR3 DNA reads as TGCAGTGCCCCGGGGTTAGCGGGGCCAAATGAGCAGTTCTTC.

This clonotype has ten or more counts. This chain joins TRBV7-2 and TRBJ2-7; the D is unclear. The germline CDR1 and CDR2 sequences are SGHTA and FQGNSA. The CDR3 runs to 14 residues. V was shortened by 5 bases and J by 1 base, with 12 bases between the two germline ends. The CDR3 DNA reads TGTGCCAGCAGCCCCCGGGCCAGGTCCTACGAGCAGTACTTC. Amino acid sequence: CASSPRARSYEQYF.

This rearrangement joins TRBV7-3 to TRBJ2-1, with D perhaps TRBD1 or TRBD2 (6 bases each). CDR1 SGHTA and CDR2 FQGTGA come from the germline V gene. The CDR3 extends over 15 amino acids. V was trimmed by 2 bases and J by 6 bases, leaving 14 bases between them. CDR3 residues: CASSLGSGALNEQFF. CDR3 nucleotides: TGTGCCAGCAGCTTAGGGTCGGGGGCACTCAATGAGCAGTTCTTC.

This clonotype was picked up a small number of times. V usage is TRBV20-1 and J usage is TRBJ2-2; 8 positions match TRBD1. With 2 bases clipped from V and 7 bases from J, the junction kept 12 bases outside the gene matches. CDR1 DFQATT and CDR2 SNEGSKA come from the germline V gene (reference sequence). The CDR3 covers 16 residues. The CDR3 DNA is TGCAGTGCTAGACCCTCTCAGGGGGCGCTTCACGGGGAGCTGTTTTTT. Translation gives CSARPSQGALHGELFF.

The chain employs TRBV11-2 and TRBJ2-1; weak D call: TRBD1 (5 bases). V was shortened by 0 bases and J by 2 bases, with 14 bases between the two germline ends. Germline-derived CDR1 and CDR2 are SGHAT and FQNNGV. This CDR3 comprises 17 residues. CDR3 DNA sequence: TGTGCCAGCAGCTTAGACCATAGGACATGGACCTACAATGAGCAGTTCTTC. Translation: CASSLDHRTWTYNEQFF.

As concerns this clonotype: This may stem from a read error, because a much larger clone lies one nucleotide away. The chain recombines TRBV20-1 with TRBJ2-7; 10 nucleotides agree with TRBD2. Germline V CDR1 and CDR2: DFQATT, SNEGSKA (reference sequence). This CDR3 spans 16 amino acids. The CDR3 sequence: CSATGTSASQAYERYF. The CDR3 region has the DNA TGCAGTGCTACCGGGACTAGCGCTTCTCAGGCCTACGAGCGGTACTTC.

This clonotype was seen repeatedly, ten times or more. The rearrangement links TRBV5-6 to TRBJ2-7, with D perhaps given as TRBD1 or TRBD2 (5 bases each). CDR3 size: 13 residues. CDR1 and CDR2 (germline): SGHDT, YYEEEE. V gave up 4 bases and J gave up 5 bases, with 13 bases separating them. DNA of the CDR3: TGTGCCAGCAGCCTCGGGACGCTCCACGAGCAGTACTTC. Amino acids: CASSLGTLHEQYF.

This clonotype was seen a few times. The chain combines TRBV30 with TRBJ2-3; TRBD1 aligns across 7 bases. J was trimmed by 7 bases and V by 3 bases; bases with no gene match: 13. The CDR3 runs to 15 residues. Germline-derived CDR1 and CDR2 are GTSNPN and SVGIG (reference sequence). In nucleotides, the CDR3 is TGTGCCTGGAGACCGGTCGACAGGGTCGAAAATACGCAGTATTTT. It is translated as CAWRPVDRVENTQYF.

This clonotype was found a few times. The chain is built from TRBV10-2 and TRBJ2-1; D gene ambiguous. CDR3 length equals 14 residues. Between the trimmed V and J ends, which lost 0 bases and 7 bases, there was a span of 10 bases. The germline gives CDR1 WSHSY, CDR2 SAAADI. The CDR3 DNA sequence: TGCGCCAGCAGTGAGTCGATACTCATTAATGAGCAGTTCTTC. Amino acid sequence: CASSESILINEQFF.

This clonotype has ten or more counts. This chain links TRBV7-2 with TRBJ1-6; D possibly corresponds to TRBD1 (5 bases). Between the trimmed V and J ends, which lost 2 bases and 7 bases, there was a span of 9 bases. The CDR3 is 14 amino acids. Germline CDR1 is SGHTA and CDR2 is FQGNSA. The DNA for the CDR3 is TGTGCCAGCAGCTTACTTGGGGGAAATTCACCCCTCCACTTT. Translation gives CASSLLGGNSPLHF.

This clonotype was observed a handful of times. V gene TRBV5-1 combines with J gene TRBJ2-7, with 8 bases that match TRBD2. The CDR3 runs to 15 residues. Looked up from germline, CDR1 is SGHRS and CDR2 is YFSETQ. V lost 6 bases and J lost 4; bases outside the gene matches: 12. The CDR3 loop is CASKESGGPSYEQYF. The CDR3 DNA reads TGCGCCAGCAAGGAGTCGGGAGGGCCCTCGTACGAGCAGTACTTC.

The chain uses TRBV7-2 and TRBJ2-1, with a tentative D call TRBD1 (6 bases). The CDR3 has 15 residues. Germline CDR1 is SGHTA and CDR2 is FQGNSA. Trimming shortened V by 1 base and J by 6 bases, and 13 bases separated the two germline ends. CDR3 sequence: CASSLDQGTFNEQFF. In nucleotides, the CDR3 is TGTGCCAGCAGCTTAGATCAGGGGACCTTCAATGAGCAGTTCTTC.

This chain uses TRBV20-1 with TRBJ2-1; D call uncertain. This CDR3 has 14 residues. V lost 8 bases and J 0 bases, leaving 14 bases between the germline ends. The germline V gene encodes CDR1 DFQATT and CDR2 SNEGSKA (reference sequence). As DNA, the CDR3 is TGCAGTATTCCTTTGAAAAGCTCCTACAATGAGCAGTTCTTC. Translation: CSIPLKSSYNEQFF.

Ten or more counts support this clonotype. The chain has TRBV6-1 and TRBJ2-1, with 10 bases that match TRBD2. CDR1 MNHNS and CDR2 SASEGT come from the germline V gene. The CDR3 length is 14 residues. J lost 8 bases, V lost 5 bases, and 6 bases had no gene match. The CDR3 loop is CASSLLAGVYEQFF. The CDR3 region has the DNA TGTGCCAGCAGTCTGCTAGCGGGAGTCTATGAGCAGTTCTTC.

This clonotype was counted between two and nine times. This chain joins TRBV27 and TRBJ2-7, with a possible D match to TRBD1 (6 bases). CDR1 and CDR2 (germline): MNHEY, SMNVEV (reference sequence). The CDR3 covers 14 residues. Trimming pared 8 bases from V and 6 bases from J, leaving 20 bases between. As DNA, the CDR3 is TGTGCCAGCGATCTTACAGGGTATTCTTTCGAGCAGTACTTC. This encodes CASDLTGYSFEQYF.

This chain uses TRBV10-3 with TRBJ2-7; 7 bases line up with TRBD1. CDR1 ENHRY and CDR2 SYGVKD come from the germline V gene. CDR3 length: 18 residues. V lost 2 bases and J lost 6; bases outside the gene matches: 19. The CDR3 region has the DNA TGTGCCATCAGTGAGCGGGGTCTGGCCACAGGGGTACACTCCGAGCAGTACTTC. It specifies CAISERGLATGVHSEQYF.

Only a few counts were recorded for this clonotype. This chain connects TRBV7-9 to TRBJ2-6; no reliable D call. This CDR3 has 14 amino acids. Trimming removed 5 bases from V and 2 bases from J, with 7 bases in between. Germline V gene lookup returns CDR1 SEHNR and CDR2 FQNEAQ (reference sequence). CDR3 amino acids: CASSPYPGANVLTF. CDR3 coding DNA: TGTGCCAGCAGCCCCTACCCTGGGGCCAACGTCCTGACTTTC.

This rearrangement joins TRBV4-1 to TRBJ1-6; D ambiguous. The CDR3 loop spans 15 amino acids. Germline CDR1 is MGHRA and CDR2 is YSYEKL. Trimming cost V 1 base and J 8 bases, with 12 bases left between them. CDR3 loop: CASSQAVRTDSPLHF. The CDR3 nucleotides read TGCGCCAGCAGCCAAGCAGTCAGGACCGATTCACCCCTCCACTTT.

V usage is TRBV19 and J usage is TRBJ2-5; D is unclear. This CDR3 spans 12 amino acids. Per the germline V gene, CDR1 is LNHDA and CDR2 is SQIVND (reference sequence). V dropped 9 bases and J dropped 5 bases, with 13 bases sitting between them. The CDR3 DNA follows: TGTGCCAGCTCGAATCAGCGTGAGACCCAGTACTTC. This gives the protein CASSNQRETQYF.

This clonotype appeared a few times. The CDR3: CASSLLVFTGELFF. CDR3 coding DNA: TGTGCCAGCAGTTTACTGGTGTTCACCGGGGAGCTGTTTTTT. V and J are TRBV12-3 or TRBV12-4 and TRBJ2-2; D not certain. Trimming removed 2 bases at V and 4 bases at J, with 8 bases between. The CDR3 contains 14 residues.

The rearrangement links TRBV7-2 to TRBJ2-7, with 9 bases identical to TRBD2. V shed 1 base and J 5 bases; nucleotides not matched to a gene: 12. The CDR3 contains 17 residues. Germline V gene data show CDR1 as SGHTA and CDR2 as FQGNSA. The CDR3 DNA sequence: TGTGCCAGCAGCTTAGTCCAGCGGGAGGCCCTGAGGCACGAGCAGTACTTC. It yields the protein CASSLVQREALRHEQYF.